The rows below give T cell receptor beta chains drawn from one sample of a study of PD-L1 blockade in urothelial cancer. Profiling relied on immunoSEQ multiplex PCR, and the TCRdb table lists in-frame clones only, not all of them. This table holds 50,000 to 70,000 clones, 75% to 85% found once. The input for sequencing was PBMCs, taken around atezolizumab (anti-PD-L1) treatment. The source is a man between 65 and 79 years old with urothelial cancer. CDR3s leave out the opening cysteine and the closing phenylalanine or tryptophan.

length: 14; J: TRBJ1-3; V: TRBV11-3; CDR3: ASSYGSSSTGNTIY
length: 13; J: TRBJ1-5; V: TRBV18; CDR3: ASSPGTGGGQPQH
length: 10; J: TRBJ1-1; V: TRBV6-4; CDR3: ASRGVNTEAF
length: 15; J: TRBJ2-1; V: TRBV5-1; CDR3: ASSYGTSGGSYNEQF
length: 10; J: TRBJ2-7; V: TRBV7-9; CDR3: ASSSRGDEQY
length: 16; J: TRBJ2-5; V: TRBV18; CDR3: ASSQLGPSGSLQETQY
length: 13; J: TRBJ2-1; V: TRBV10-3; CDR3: AAGKGDSSYNEQF
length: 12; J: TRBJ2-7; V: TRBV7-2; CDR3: ASSFGRRLYEQY
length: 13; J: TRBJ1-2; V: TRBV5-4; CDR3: ASSQGGQANYGYT
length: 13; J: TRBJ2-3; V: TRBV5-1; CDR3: ASSGGTSVTDTQY
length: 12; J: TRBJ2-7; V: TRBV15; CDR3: ATSRGLAGGEQY
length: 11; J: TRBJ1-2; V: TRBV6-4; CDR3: ASSAEGAGGYT
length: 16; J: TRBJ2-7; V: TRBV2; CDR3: ASRALEPPGQKMYEQY